This T cell receptor (beta chain) appears in the sequencing data of a study of T cells in Graves' hyperthyroidism and ophthalmopathy. With 4 bases removed from V and 0 bases from J, the gap between germline ends came to 10 bases. This CDR3 spans 14 amino acids. Looked up from germline, CDR1 is LGHDT and CDR2 is YNNKEL (reference sequence). In this sample, this clonotype turned up many times. Its specificity is not known. Hyperthyroidism had been newly diagnosed in patients aged 18 to 65, and its duration was under 2 months. Any patient presenting with uncontrolled infection, other autoimmune disease, pregnancy or lactation was left out. Overall study results and limits: The model made its ophthalmopathy prediction, and onset followed a median approximately 6.5 months later. Ophthalmopathy was distinguished from stable hyperthyroidism by 13 V-J signatures.

Amplification targeted TCR beta CDR3 regions from RNA transcripts. The HTBI primer set was used in a first-round RT-PCR of the TCR CDR3. TCRdb fed the multiplex PCR reads into MiXCR, producing one record per CDR3 protein. The profile shows more than 350,000 distinct CDR3 sequences, 14% to 15% of them singletons. The sequence was collected from a woman in her twenties or thirties with Graves' hyperthyroidism. J is TRBJ2-7 and V is TRBV3-1; TRBD2 might be the D (6 bases). Sequenced material: blood. In DNA, the CDR3 is TGTGCCAGCAGCCTACTAGCCCGCTCCTACGAGCAGTACTTC. Protein product: CASSLLARSYEQYF.